This TCR beta chain was sequenced for a study of shared clonotypes between healthy human individuals. Of note for this clone: Its antigen is undetermined.

Findings of the study overall: Sampling covered blood only; tissue repertoires likely differ.

Assay: immunoSEQ multiplex PCR; the TCRdb copy retains only in-frame clones and omits some. The sample lists fewer than 2.5 million clones; 93% were seen once. V lost 6 bases and J 1 base, leaving 12 bases between the germline ends. Germline loops: CDR1 SGHTA, CDR2 FQGTGA. This CDR3 contains 14 residues. Sequenced sample: naive CD4+ T cells from PBMCs. Subset described: CD45RA+ positively selected. The chain combines TRBV7-3 with TRBJ1-1; D is possibly TRBD1 (5 bases). This clonotype originated in a man in his late teens or twenties in good health. Some clones in this sample may be carry-over from other donors' samples. CDR3 bases: TGTGCCAGCAGGCTCCAGGGCCAGAACACTGAAGCTTTCTTT. Its translation: CASRLQGQNTEAFF. Drawing the rest from reference TRBV7-3 and TRBJ1-1, the complete variable domain is GAGVSQTPSNKVTEKGKYVELRCDPISGHTALYWYRQSLGQGPEFLIYFQGTGAADDSGLPNDRFFAVRPEGSVSTLKIQRTERGDSAVYLCASRLQGQNTEAFFGQGTRLTVV.